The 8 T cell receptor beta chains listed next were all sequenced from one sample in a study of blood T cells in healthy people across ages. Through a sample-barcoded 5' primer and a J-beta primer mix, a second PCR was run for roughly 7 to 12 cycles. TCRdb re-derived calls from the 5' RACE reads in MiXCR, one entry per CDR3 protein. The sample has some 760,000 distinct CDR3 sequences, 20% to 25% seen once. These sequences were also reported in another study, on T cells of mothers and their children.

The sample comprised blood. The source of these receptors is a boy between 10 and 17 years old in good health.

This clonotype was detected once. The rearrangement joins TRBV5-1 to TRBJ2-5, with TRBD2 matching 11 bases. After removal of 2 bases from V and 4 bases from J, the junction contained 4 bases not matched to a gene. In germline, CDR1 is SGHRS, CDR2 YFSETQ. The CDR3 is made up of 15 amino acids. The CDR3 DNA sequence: TGCGCCAGCAGCTTACTAGCGGGGGAGGTAGAGACCCAGTACTTC. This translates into CASSLLAGEVETQYF.

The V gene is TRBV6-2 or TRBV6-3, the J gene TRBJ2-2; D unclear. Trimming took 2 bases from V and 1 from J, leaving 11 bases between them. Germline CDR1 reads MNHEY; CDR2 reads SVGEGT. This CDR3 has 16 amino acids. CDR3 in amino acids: CASSYEGYRNTGELFF. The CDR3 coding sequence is TGTGCCAGCAGTTACGAAGGTTACAGGAACACCGGGGAGCTGTTTTTT.

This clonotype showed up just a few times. DNA of the CDR3: TGTGCCAGCAGCTCCCGACAGGGACCAAAATATTCACCCCTCCACTTT. Translation: CASSSRQGPKYSPLHF. The gene calls are TRBV3-1 and TRBJ1-6; 7 positions match TRBD1. The CDR3 runs to 16 residues. With 5 bases clipped from V and 8 bases from J, the junction kept 12 bases outside the gene matches. The V gene's germline CDR1 is LGHDT and CDR2 YNNKEL (reference sequence).

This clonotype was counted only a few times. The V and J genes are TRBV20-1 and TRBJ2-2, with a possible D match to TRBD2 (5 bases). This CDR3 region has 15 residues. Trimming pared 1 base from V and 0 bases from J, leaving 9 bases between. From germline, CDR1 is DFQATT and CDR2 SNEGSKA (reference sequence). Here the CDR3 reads CSARVAGANTGELFF. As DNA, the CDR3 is TGCAGTGCTAGAGTGGCGGGCGCGAACACCGGGGAGCTGTTTTTT.

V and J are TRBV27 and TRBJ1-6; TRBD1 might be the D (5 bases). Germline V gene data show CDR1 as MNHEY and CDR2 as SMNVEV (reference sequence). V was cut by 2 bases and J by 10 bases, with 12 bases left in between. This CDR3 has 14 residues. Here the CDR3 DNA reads TGTGCCAGCAGTTTAGGGACTATCGCGTCACCCCTCCACTTT. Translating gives CASSLGTIASPLHF.

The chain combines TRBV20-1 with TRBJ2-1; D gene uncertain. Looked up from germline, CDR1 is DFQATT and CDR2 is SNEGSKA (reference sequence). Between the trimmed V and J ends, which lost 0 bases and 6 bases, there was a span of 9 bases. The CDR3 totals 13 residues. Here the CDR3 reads CSARDRVGNEQFF. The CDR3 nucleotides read TGCAGTGCTAGAGATAGAGTGGGCAATGAGCAGTTCTTC.

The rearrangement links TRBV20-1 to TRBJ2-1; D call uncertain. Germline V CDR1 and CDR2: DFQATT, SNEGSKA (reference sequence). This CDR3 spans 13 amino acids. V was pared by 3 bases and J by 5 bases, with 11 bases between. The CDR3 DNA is TGCAGTGCTAGGAACCCTATAGACAATGAGCAGTTCTTC. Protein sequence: CSARNPIDNEQFF.

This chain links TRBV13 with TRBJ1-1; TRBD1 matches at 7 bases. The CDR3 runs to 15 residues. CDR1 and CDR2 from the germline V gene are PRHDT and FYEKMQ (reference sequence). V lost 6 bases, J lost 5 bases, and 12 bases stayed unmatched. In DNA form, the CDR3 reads TGTGCCAGCAGACCCGACCGACAGGGAACGACTGAAGCTTTCTTT. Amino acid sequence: CASRPDRQGTTEAFF.